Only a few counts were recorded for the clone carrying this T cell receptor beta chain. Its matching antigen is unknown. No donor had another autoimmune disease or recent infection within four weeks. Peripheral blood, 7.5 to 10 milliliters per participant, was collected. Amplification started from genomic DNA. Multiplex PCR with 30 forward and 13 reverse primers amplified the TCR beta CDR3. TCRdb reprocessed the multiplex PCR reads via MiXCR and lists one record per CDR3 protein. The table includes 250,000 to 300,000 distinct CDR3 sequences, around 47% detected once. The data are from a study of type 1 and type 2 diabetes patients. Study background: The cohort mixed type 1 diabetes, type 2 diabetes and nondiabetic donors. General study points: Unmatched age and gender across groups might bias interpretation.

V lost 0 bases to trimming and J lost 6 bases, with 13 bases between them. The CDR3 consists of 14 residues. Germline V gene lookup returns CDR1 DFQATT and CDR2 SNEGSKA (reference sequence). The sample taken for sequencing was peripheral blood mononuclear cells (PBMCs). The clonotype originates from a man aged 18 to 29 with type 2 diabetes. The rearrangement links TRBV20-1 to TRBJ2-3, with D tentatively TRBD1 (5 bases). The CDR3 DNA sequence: TGCAGTGCTAGAGATAGGTGGGGCGAGGATACGCAGTATTTT. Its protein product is CSARDRWGEDTQYF.